This T cell receptor beta chain emerged from a study of T cell responses to AZD1222 COVID-19 vaccine. Of note for this clone: Its target is unknown.

Produced via immunoSEQ multiplex PCR; TCRdb's table is partial and in-frame only. The table has 90,000 to 150,000 clones, over 85% seen once. Points from the study as a whole: The number of AZD1222 recipients seropositive at baseline was only 5 to 7. Repertoires in all cases were sampled only once the peak T cell response had passed. The study found Spike-specific TCR breadth and depth rose after two AZD1222 doses. The donors showed a predominance of white British ancestry and of females, with possible underestimation of clonal diversity.

Germline V gene lookup returns CDR1 LGHDT and CDR2 YNNKEL (reference sequence). The germline V and J ends were trimmed by 4 bases and 0 bases, with 15 bases remaining between them. CDR3 size: 17 residues. The rearrangement joins TRBV3-1 (or the pseudogene TRBV3-2) to TRBJ2-2, with D possibly TRBD2 on 7 matching bases. Sequencing used peripheral blood, obtained on day 0 of AZD1222 vaccination. The receptor was isolated from an adult in good health. The DNA for the CDR3 is TGTGCCAGCAGCCCCCGAAGCGGGACAACGAACACCGGGGAGCTGTTTTTT. Protein sequence: CASSPRSGTTNTGELFF.